Presented here are 15 T cell receptor beta chains from one specimen sequenced in a study of beta chain features in type 1 diabetes. Study-wide results and limits: A moderate, significant TCRB CDR3 shortening appeared in type 1 diabetes across four CD4+ subsets.

Expressed TCRB transcripts got sequenced, as all isolated RNA was reverse transcribed. The repertoire was sequenced with immunoSEQ multiplex PCR; TCRdb's copy has only in-frame clones and lacks some. The sample has some 700,000 clones, 13% seen once. Their cognate antigens are unknown. Sequenced: naive CD4+ T cells from blood. All receptors derive from a man younger than 35 with type 1 diabetes.

This clone appeared a few times. The chain combines TRBV19 with TRBJ2-3, with TRBD1 matching 7 bases. The V gene end was trimmed by 5 bases and the J gene end by 7 bases; junction bases not matched to a gene: 9. The germline gives CDR1 LNHDA, CDR2 SQIVND (reference sequence). The CDR3 runs 14 residues. CDR3 in DNA: TGTGCCAGTAGTCTCCAACAGGGGCCTCATACGCAGTATTTT. Translated: CASSLQQGPHTQYF.

This clone was observed a few times. The V gene is TRBV2, the J gene TRBJ1-5; D is perhaps TRBD1 (5 bases). The germline V gene has CDR1 SNHLY and CDR2 FYNNEI. The CDR3 consists of 16 residues. Between the trimmed V and J ends, which lost 7 bases and 6 bases, there was a span of 22 bases. In DNA form, the CDR3 reads TGTGCCAGCACACTAGATTCCAGGGTTTTCGGTCAGCCCCAGCATTTT. Amino acid sequence: CASTLDSRVFGQPQHF.

The chain has TRBV28 and TRBJ1-5, with 8 positions matching TRBD1. The CDR3 length is 14 residues. Germline CDR1 is MDHEN and CDR2 is SYDVKM. V shed 6 bases, J shed 6 bases, and the junction held 7 bases outside the gene matches. CDR3 nucleotides: TGTGCCAGCAGACCAGGGGGCTCGGGTCAGCCCCAGCATTTT. It specifies CASRPGGSGQPQHF.

This chain joins TRBV29-1 and TRBJ2-5; tentative D call: TRBD2 (5 bases). The last part of the DNA fits TRBJ2-7 better; the J call may be wrong. CDR1 and CDR2 (germline): SQVTM, ANQGSEA. The CDR3 extends over 10 amino acids. CDR3 region: CSVGEYEQYF. Written as DNA, the CDR3 is TGCAGCGTTGGGGAGTACGAGCAGTACTTC.

A few counts support this clone. This chain connects TRBV7-9 to TRBJ2-2, with D possibly being TRBD2 (5 bases). Germline-derived CDR1 and CDR2 are SEHNR and FQNEAQ (reference sequence). This CDR3 has 14 amino acids. Trimming left V 7 bases short and J 10 bases short, with 19 bases between. CDR3 nucleotide sequence: TGTGCCAGCACCCAACGTGAGGGCTCGGAGGAGCTGTTTTTT. As protein: CASTQREGSEELFF.

This clone turned up a few times. The J gene is TRBJ2-7, the V gene TRBV6-5; D is uncertain. V lost 0 bases and J lost 0, with 12 bases in between. CDR1 is MNHEY, CDR2 SVGAGI, per germline. This CDR3 is 16 amino acids long. Here the CDR3 DNA reads TGTGCCAGCAGTTACTCGTTTGGGGTGGACTCCTACGAGCAGTACTTC. This sequence encodes CASSYSFGVDSYEQYF.

Concerning this clone itself: The sample contains more than one DNA sequence encoding this CDR3. V usage is TRBV5-1 and J usage is TRBJ2-5; D gene uncertain. CDR3 length: 13 residues. Trimming took off 2 bases at V and 4 bases at J, with 9 bases between the two ends. The V gene's germline CDR1 is SGHRS and CDR2 YFSETQ. This chain's CDR3 is CASSLGSGETQYF. DNA for the CDR3: TGCGCCAGCAGCTTAGGGTCGGGAGAGACCCAGTACTTC.

This clone was seen a handful of times. This chain links TRBV2 with TRBJ2-7; no reliable D call. This CDR3 is built from 10 residues. V lost 6 bases and J lost 3, with 3 bases in between. Germline-derived CDR1 and CDR2 are SNHLY and FYNNEI. CDR3 region: CASRIYEQYF. As DNA, the CDR3 is TGTGCCAGCAGAATCTACGAGCAGTACTTC.

The V call is TRBV28, the J call TRBJ2-3, with 8 bases that match TRBD2. Trimming took 3 bases from V and 4 from J; bases not matched to a gene: 12. Germline CDR1 is MDHEN and CDR2 is SYDVKM. This CDR3 has 17 amino acids. CDR3 amino acids: CASSLNQAGGFADTQYF. The CDR3 nucleotides read TGTGCCAGCAGTTTGAACCAGGCGGGGGGATTCGCAGATACGCAGTATTTT.

This clone was counted a few times. The chain couples TRBV4-1 to TRBJ2-1, with 8 bases aligning to TRBD1. CDR1 and CDR2 (germline): MGHRA, YSYEKL. With 1 base clipped from V and 7 bases from J, the junction kept 18 bases outside the gene matches. This CDR3 is built from 19 residues. CDR3 nucleotides: TGCGCCAGCAGCCAAGTCTGGGACGGAGTCAGGGGGCTTGATAATGAGCAGTTCTTC. Amino acid sequence: CASSQVWDGVRGLDNEQFF.

This clone was counted between two and nine times. Within the sample, other DNA sequences also encode this same CDR3. The rearrangement links TRBV14 to TRBJ1-1; D is perhaps TRBD1 (5 bases). Germline-derived CDR1 and CDR2 are SGHDN and FVKESK. The CDR3 runs to 13 residues. V lost 1 base and J lost 3, with 6 bases in between. The CDR3 sequence is CASSQVGDTEAFF. DNA for the CDR3: TGTGCCAGCAGCCAAGTAGGGGACACTGAAGCTTTCTTT.

The chain joins TRBV2 to TRBJ2-5, with TRBD1 identical over 10 bases. With V trimmed by 10 bases and J by 4 bases, 6 bases remained unmatched. There are 13 residues in the CDR3. Germline CDR1 SNHLY, CDR2 FYNNEI. The CDR3 protein is CANAGTGAETQYF. As DNA, the CDR3 is TGTGCCAACGCCGGGACAGGGGCAGAGACCCAGTACTTC.

This clone was picked up a small number of times. This chain uses TRBV7-2 with TRBJ2-2, with 9 bases that match TRBD2. Germline values: CDR1 SGHTA, CDR2 FQGNSA. This CDR3 spans 15 amino acids. After removal of 5 bases from V and 3 bases from J, the junction contained 4 bases not matched to a gene. The CDR3 DNA reads TGTGCCAGCAGCCAGACTAGCGGATACACCGGGGAGCTGTTTTTT. Encoded protein: CASSQTSGYTGELFF.

This clone came up a few times. This rearrangement joins TRBV5-1 to TRBJ1-1; TRBD1 is a possible D gene (5 bases). The CDR3 has 13 amino acids. The germline V gene encodes CDR1 SGHRS and CDR2 YFSETQ. V was shortened by 2 bases and J by 5 bases, with 10 bases between the two germline ends. The CDR3 is CASSFGGYTEAFF. The CDR3 DNA reads as TGCGCCAGCAGCTTCGGGGGGTATACTGAAGCTTTCTTT.

This chain joins TRBV27 and TRBJ2-7; TRBD1 aligns across 7 bases. The CDR3 has 13 amino acids. Trimming took 5 bases from V and 11 from J; bases not matched to a gene: 12. Germline V lookup: CDR1 MNHEY, CDR2 SMNVEV (reference sequence). DNA for the CDR3: TGTGCCAGCAGTCCCCGACCTGACAGGGTTGAGTACTTC. It encodes CASSPRPDRVEYF.